The 2 T cell receptor beta chains presented below share a single source sample, sequenced in a study of T cell responses to AZD1222 COVID-19 vaccine. The method was immunoSEQ multiplex PCR; TCRdb's version includes in-frame clones alone and lacks a portion of them. This table holds around 26,000 clones, 88% found once. The sample consisted of peripheral blood, taken 28 days after the second AZD1222 dose. The origin of the receptors is an adult who received the AZD1222 COVID-19 vaccine.

This clone was counted once. The gene calls are TRBV18 and TRBJ1-2; possible D gene TRBD1, 5 bases. Germline V gene lookup returns CDR1 KGHSH and CDR2 LQKENI. The CDR3 sequence is 15 residues long. Trimming cost V 4 bases and J 6 bases, with 18 bases left between them. DNA for the CDR3: TGTGCCAGCTCACTCCACTGGGGGACCTCCGATGGCTACACCTTC. Translating it yields CASSLHWGTSDGYTF.

V is TRBV6-1 and J is TRBJ1-2; possible D gene TRBD1, 6 bases. The CDR3 length is 16 residues. Trimming cost V 0 bases and J 4 bases, with 15 bases left between them. Per germline, CDR1 MNHNS and CDR2 SASEGT. Written as DNA, the CDR3 is TGTGCCAGCAGTGAAGCAGGGGGAGGGGGGACCTATGGCTACACCTTC. Translation: CASSEAGGGGTYGYTF.